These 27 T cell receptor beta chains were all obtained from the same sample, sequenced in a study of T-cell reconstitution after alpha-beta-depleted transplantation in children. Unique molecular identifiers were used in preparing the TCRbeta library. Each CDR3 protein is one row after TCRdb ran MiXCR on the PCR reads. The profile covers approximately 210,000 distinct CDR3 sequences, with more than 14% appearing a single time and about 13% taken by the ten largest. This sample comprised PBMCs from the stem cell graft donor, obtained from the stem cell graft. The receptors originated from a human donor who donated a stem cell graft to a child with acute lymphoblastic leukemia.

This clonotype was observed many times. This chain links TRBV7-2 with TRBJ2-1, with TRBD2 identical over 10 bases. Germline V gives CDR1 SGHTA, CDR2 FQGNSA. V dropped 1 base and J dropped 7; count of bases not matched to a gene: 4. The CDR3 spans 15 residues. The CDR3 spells CASSLGSGRKNEQFF. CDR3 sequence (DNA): TGTGCCAGCAGCTTAGGTAGCGGGAGGAAGAATGAGCAGTTCTTC.

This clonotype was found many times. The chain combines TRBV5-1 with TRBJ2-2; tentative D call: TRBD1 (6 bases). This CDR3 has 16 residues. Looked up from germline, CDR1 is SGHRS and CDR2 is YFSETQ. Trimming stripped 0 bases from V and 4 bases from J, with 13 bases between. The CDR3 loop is CASSLVRRGTTGELFF. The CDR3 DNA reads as TGCGCCAGCAGCTTGGTAAGAAGGGGGACCACCGGGGAGCTGTTTTTT.

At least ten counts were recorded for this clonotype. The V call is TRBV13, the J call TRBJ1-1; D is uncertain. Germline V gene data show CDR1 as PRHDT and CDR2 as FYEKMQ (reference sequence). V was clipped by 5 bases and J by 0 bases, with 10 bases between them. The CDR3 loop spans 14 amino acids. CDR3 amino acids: CASSPGRMNTEAFF. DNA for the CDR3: TGTGCCAGCAGCCCCGGACGGATGAACACTGAAGCTTTCTTT. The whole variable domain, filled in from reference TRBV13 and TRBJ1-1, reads AAGVIQSPRHLIKEKRETATLKCYPIPRHDTVYWYQQGPGQDPQFLISFYEKMQSDKGSIPDRFSAQQFSDYHSELNMSSLELGDSALYFCASSPGRMNTEAFFGQGTRLTVV.

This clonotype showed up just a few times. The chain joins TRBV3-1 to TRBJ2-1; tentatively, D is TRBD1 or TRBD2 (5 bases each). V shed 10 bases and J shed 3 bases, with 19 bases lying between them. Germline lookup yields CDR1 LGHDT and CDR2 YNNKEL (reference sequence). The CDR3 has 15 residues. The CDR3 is CATQKAADIYNEQFF. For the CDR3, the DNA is TGTGCCACCCAAAAGGCAGCGGACATCTACAATGAGCAGTTCTTC.

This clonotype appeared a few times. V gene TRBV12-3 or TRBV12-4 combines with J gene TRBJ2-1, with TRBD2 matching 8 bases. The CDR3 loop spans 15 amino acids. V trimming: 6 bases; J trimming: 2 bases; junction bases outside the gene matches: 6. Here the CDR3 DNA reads TGTGCCAGCAGAACGGGAGCGGGAGCCTACAATGAGCAGTTCTTC. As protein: CASRTGAGAYNEQFF.

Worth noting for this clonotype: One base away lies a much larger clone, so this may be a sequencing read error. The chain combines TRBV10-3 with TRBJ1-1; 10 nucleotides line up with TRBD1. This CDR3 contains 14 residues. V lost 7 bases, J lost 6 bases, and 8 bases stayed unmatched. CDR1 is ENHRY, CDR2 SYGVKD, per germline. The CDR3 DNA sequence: TGTGCCATCATTCCAAGGGGACAGGGGTCTGAAGCTTTCTTT. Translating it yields CAIIPRGQGSEAFF.

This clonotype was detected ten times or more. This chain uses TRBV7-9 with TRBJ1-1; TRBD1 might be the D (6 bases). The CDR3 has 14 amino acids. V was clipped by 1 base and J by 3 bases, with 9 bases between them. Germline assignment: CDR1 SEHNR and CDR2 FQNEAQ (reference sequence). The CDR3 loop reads CASSLGRGDTEAFF. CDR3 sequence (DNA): TGTGCCAGCAGCTTAGGGAGGGGGGACACTGAAGCTTTCTTT.

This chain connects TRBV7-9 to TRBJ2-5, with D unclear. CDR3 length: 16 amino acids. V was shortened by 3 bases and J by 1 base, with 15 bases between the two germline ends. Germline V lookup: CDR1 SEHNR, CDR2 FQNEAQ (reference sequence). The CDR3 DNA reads TGTGCCAGCAGCTTCTCAACGGCTGAACTCCAAGAGACCCAGTACTTC. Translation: CASSFSTAELQETQYF.

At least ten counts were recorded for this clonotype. Here the CDR3 DNA reads TGCAGTGCTATCAGACTAGCGCCCAGCACAGATACGCAGTATTTT. Protein sequence: CSAIRLAPSTDTQYF. The J gene is TRBJ2-3, the V gene TRBV20-1; 8 nucleotides align to TRBD2. This CDR3 contains 15 residues. Trimming took 4 bases from V and 0 from J; bases not matched to a gene: 6. CDR1 DFQATT and CDR2 SNEGSKA come from the germline V gene (reference sequence).

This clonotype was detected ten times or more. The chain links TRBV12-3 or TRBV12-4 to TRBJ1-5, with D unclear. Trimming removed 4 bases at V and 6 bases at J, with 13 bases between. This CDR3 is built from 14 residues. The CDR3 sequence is CASSYGRVSQPQHF. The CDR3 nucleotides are TGTGCCAGCAGTTATGGGAGGGTGAGTCAGCCCCAGCATTTT.

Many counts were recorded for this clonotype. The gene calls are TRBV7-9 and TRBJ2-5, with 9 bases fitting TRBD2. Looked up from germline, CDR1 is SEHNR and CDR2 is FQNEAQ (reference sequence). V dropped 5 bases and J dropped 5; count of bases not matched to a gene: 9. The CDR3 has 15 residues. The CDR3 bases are TGTGCCAGCAGCCCGCGGGGGGGCTCGGGGGAGACCCAGTACTTC. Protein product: CASSPRGGSGETQYF.

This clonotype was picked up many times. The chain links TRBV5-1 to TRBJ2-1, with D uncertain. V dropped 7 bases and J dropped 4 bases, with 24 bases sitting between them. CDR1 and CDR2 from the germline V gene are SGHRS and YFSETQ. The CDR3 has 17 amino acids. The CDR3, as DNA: TGCGCCAGCGCCCCTAAGGTCCGGCTCGATCAATACAATGAGCAGTTCTTC. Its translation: CASAPKVRLDQYNEQFF.

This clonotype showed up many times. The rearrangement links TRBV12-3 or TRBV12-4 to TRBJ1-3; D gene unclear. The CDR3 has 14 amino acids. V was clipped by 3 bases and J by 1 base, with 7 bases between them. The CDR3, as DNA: TGTGCCAGCAGTTTTGGGGTTTCTGGAAACACCATATATTTT. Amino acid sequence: CASSFGVSGNTIYF.

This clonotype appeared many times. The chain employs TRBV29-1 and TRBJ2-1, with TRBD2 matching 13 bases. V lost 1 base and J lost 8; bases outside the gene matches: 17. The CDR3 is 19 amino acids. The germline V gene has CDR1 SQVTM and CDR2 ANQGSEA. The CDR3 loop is CSVEVRSGRLAGGFDEQFF. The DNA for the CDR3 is TGCAGCGTTGAAGTTAGGTCGGGAAGACTAGCGGGAGGATTCGATGAGCAGTTCTTC.

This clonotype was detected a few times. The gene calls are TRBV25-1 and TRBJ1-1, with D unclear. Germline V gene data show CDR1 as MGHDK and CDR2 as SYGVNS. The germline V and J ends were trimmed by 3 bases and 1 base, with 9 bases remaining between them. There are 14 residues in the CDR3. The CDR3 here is CASSEVEANTEAFF. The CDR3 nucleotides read TGTGCCAGCAGTGAGGTGGAGGCGAACACTGAAGCTTTCTTT.

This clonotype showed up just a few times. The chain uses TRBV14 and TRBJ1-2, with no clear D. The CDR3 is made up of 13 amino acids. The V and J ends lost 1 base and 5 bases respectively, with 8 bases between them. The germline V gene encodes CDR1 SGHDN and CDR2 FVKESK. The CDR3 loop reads CASSQGSRYGYTF. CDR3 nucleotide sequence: TGTGCCAGCAGCCAAGGTAGTAGGTATGGCTACACCTTC.

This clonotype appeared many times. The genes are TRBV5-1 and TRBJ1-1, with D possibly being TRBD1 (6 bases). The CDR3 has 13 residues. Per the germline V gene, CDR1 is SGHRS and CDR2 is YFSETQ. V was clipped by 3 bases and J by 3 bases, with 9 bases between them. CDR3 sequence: CASSSTGHTEAFF. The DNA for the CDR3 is TGCGCCAGCAGCTCAACAGGGCACACTGAAGCTTTCTTT.

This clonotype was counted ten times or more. The CDR3 DNA reads TGTGCCAGCAGCCCCGAGCGGGAAGAGGCCCTGCAGTACTTC. Its translation: CASSPEREEALQYF. The rearrangement uses TRBV28 and TRBJ2-7, with TRBD2 matching 7 bases. V shed 6 bases, J shed 9 bases, and the junction held 14 bases outside the gene matches. Germline V lookup: CDR1 MDHEN, CDR2 SYDVKM. This CDR3 has 14 residues.

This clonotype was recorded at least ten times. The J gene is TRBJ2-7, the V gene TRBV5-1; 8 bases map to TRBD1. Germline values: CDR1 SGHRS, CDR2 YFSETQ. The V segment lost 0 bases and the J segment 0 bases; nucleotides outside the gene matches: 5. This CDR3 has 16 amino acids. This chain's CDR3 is CASSLGRDRLSYEQYF. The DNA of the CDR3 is TGCGCCAGCAGCTTGGGTCGGGACAGGCTCTCCTACGAGCAGTACTTC.

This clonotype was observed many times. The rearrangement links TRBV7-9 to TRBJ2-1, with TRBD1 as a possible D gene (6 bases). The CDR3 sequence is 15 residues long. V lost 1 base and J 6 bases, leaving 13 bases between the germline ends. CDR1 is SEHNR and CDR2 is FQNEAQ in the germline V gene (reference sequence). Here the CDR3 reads CASSLERLGGNEQFF. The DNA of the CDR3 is TGTGCCAGCAGCTTAGAACGGCTAGGGGGCAATGAGCAGTTCTTC.

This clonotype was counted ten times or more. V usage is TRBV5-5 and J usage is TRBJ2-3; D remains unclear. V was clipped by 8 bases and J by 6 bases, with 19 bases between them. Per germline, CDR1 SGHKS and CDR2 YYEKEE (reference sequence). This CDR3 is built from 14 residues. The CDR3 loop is CASQARELSDTQYF. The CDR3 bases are TGTGCCAGTCAAGCCAGAGAGCTCTCGGATACGCAGTATTTT.

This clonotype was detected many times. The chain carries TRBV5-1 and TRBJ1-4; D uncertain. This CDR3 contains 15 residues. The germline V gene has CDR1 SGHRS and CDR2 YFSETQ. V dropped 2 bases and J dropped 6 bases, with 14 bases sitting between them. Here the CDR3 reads CASSLEDPADEKLFF. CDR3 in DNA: TGCGCCAGCAGCTTAGAGGACCCGGCGGATGAAAAACTGTTTTTT.

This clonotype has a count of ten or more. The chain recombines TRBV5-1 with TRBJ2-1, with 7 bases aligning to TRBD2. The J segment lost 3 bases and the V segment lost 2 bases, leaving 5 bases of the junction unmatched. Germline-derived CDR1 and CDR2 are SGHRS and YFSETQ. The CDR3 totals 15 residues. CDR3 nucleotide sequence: TGCGCCAGCAGCTTAATGGCGGGGGACTACAATGAGCAGTTCTTC. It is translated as CASSLMAGDYNEQFF.

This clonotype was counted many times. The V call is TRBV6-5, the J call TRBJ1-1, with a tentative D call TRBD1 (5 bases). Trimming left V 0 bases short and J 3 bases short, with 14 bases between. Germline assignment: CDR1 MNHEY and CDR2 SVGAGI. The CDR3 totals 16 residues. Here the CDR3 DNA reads TGTGCCAGCAGTTACTCGATACGAGGGGCACACACTGAAGCTTTCTTT. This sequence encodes CASSYSIRGAHTEAFF.

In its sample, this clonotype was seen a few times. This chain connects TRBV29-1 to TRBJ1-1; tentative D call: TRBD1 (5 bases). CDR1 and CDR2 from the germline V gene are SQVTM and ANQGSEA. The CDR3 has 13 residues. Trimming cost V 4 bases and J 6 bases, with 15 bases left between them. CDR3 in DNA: TGCAGCGTTGGTAGGGGTAGAGAGGCTGAAGCTTTCTTT. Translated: CSVGRGREAEAFF.

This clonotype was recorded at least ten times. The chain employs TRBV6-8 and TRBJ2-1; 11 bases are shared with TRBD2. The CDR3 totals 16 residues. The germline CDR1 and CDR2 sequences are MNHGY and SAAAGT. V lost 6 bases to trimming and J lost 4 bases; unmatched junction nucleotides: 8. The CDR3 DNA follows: TGTGCCAGCAGCTCCTGGACTAGCGGGCGGTACAATGAGCAGTTCTTC. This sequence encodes CASSSWTSGRYNEQFF.

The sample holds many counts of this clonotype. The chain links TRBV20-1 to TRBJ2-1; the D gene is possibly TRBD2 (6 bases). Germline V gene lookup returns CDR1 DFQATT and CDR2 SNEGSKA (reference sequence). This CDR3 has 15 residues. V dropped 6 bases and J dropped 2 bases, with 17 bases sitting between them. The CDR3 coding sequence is TGCAGTGCCCGCTCTCGGGACTCAACCTACAATGAGCAGTTCTTC. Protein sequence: CSARSRDSTYNEQFF.